This T cell receptor (beta chain) stems from a study of Tregs in tolerant kidney transplant recipients. Study-wide results and limits: The most relevant donor-specific Treg TCRbeta repertoire apparently came from expansion with activated donor B cells. Biological reproducibility was not directly addressed in this study. Validation in larger populations is needed because few patients were studied.

Between the trimmed V and J ends, which lost 0 bases and 1 base, there was a span of 9 bases. The V gene's germline CDR1 is MGHDK and CDR2 SYGVNS. The CDR3 runs to 15 residues. Unstimulated regulatory T cells (CD4+CD25+CD127-), CD4+CD25- non-regulatory cells, CD4 and CD8 cells were FACS-sorted from thawed PBMCs. Repertoires were generated with immunoSEQ multiplex PCR, while TCRdb's copy carries only in-frame clones and drops some. The sample records roughly 250,000 clones, 80% to 85% being singletons. Concerning this clone itself: The antigen is unknown.

The sample taken for sequencing was CD4+ T cells from blood. The sequence derives from a human donor in good health. This chain uses TRBV25-1 with TRBJ1-1, with D uncertain. In nucleotides, the CDR3 is TGTGCCAGCAGTGAATATAGGCGGGGGAACACTGAAGCTTTCTTT. This gives the protein CASSEYRRGNTEAFF. Variable domain in full (rest from reference TRBV25-1 and TRBJ1-1): EADIYQTPRYLVIGTGKKITLECSQTMGHDKMYWYQQDPGMELHLIHYSYGVNSTEKGDLSSESTVSRIRTEHFPLTLESARPSHTSQYLCASSEYRRGNTEAFFGQGTRLTVV.